The 21 T cell receptor beta chains reported below all come from one sample, sequenced in a study of blood T cell repertoires in COVID-19. Produced via immunoSEQ multiplex PCR; TCRdb's table is partial and in-frame only. The table includes around 69,000 clones, about 91% detected once. What was sequenced was peripheral blood. The receptors come from a woman aged 45-59 years with active COVID-19.

The chain recombines TRBV9 with TRBJ2-1, with 7 bases that match TRBD2. CDR3 length: 17 residues. From germline, CDR1 is SGDLS and CDR2 YYNGEE. V was pared by 0 bases and J by 1 base, with 7 bases of the junction left unmatched. This CDR3 reads CASSVGGSMGSYNEQFF. Written as DNA, the CDR3 is TGTGCCAGCAGCGTAGGCGGGAGCATGGGGTCCTACAATGAGCAGTTCTTC.

The genes are TRBV24-1 and TRBJ2-7; maybe TRBD2 (6 bases). V lost 0 bases to trimming and J lost 1 base, with 27 bases between them. The CDR3 is 21 amino acids. Germline CDR1 reads KGHDR; CDR2 reads SFDVKD. DNA for the CDR3: TGTGCCACCAGTGATTTGTGGCCCCGACCAACACGGGGGAGCCCATCCTACGAGCAGTACTTC. It yields the protein CATSDLWPRPTRGSPSYEQYF.

V and J are TRBV2 and TRBJ2-1; D is undetermined. The V and J ends lost 11 bases and 5 bases respectively, with 13 bases between them. The CDR3 runs to 12 residues. Germline-derived CDR1 and CDR2 are SNHLY and FYNNEI. The CDR3 DNA reads TGTGCCCCCTGGCAGAATAACAATGAGCAGTTCTTC. Translated, it gives CAPWQNNNEQFF.

The genes are TRBV7-5 and TRBJ2-3; the table's D call TRBD2 went unverified against the DNA. TRBV7-5 is designated a pseudogene. The CDR3 length is 20 residues. The CDR3 spells CARSLELAGEGTQGTDTQYF. The CDR3 bases are TGTGCCAGAAGCTTAGAGCTAGCGGGAGAGGGTACCCAGGGCACAGATACGCAGTATTTT.

The chain is built from TRBV23-1 and TRBJ2-1; D gene ambiguous. TRBV23-1 is assigned to the ORF class and has an uncertain function. The V end was cut by 4 bases, the J end by 2 bases, with 12 bases between. This CDR3 region has 15 residues. CDR3 region: CASSRNQAPYNEQFF. The CDR3 nucleotides read TGCGCCAGCAGTCGGAACCAGGCCCCCTACAATGAGCAGTTCTTC.

CDR3 DNA sequence: TGCGCCAGCAGCCAAGTCCAAGCGGAAGGGGAGCTGTTTTTT. Amino acids: CASSQVQAEGELFF. This chain joins TRBV4-1 and TRBJ2-2; possible D gene TRBD2, 5 bases. V lost 1 base and J lost 8, with 11 bases in between. This CDR3 is 14 amino acids long. Germline CDR1 MGHRA, CDR2 YSYEKL.

The CDR3 bases are TGTGCCAGTAGTACGTCGGACAGCCAAGAGACCCAGTACTTC. The encoded protein is CASSTSDSQETQYF. The V gene is TRBV19, the J gene TRBJ2-5; perhaps TRBD1 as D (6 bases). The CDR3 is 14 amino acids. Germline loops: CDR1 LNHDA, CDR2 SQIVND (reference sequence). With 4 bases removed from V and 1 base from J, the gap between germline ends came to 10 bases.

The rearrangement links TRBV15 to TRBJ2-3, with 8 bases matching TRBD2. The ends lost 0 bases at V and 1 base at J; junction bases unmatched: 9. CDR3 size: 18 residues. Looked up from germline, CDR1 is LNHNV and CDR2 is YYDKDF (reference sequence). The CDR3: CATSRDFREGLGTDTQYF. In DNA form, the CDR3 reads TGTGCCACCAGCAGAGATTTCCGGGAGGGCCTTGGCACAGATACGCAGTATTTT.

This clone was recorded only once. This chain uses TRBV2 with TRBJ2-3; D may be TRBD2 (5 bases). CDR1 and CDR2 (germline): SNHLY, FYNNEI. With 8 bases removed from V and 6 bases from J, the gap between germline ends came to 18 bases. The CDR3 runs to 14 residues. The CDR3 sequence: CASQSRTAKDTQYF. The CDR3 DNA follows: TGTGCCAGCCAAAGTAGGACTGCCAAGGATACGCAGTATTTT.

This clone is a singleton in its sample. V and J are TRBV7-2 and TRBJ2-1; weak D call: TRBD2 (5 bases). Between the trimmed V and J ends, which lost 0 bases and 4 bases, there was a span of 10 bases. This CDR3 region has 15 residues. CDR1 SGHTA and CDR2 FQGNSA come from the germline V gene. The CDR3 sequence is CASSLAGVAYNEQFF. The CDR3 nucleotides are TGTGCCAGCAGCTTAGCGGGAGTGGCTTACAATGAGCAGTTCTTC.

The J gene is TRBJ2-1, the V gene TRBV12-5; a weak D match, TRBD2 (6 bases). This CDR3 has 17 amino acids. CDR1 is LGHNT and CDR2 is FRNRAP in the germline V gene. Trimming cost V 1 base and J 7 bases, with 20 bases left between them. CDR3 region: CASGLGAGTSRWNEQFF. CDR3 DNA sequence: TGTGCTAGTGGTTTGGGCGCTGGGACTTCGCGGTGGAATGAGCAGTTCTTC.

The CDR3 bases are TGTGCCAGCGAGTTTTCCCGGGAAGGCCTCACAGATACGCAGTATTTT. Protein: CASEFSREGLTDTQYF. The rearrangement uses TRBV2 and TRBJ2-3; possible D gene TRBD2, 5 bases. Trimming removed 8 bases from V and 2 bases from J, with 20 bases in between. This CDR3 comprises 16 residues. Germline V gene data show CDR1 as SNHLY and CDR2 as FYNNEI.

This rearrangement joins TRBV3-1 (or the pseudogene TRBV3-2) to TRBJ1-2, with D unclear. V was shortened by 1 base and J by 4 bases, with 16 bases between the two germline ends. The CDR3 is made up of 16 amino acids. Germline CDR1 is LGHDT and CDR2 is YNNKEL (reference sequence). DNA for the CDR3: TGTGCCAGCAGCCAAGTTAGGTCAGCGGGCCCCTATGGCTACACCTTC. Translating it yields CASSQVRSAGPYGYTF.

Note on this clone: An end of the junction does not agree with germline; a read error may underlie this. CDR3 in DNA: TGTGCCAGCAGTGAGGACACCGGAGAGCTGTTTTTT. It translates to CASSEDTGELFF. The chain couples TRBV2 to TRBJ2-2, with D possibly TRBD1 on 5 matching bases. The CDR3 extends over 12 amino acids. Per the germline V gene, CDR1 is SNHLY and CDR2 is FYNNEI.

The V and J genes are TRBV7-9 and TRBJ1-1; maybe TRBD1 (6 bases). Germline V gene data show CDR1 as SEHNR and CDR2 as FQNEAQ (reference sequence). This CDR3 region has 18 residues. V lost 1 base and J 0 bases, leaving 18 bases between the germline ends. The CDR3 nucleotides are TGTGCCAGCAGCTTAGTATGGGTGACTACAGGGATGAACACTGAAGCTTTCTTT. Translating it yields CASSLVWVTTGMNTEAFF.

This chain connects TRBV7-8 to TRBJ2-1; 10 positions match TRBD2. The CDR3 extends over 16 amino acids. Trimming cost V 6 bases and J 3 bases; bases outside gene matches: 8. Germline V gene lookup returns CDR1 SGHVS and CDR2 FQNEAQ. The CDR3 nucleotides read TGTGCCAGCAGAACTCCGGGACTAGCGAACTACAATGAGCAGTTCTTC. It yields the protein CASRTPGLANYNEQFF. Together with reference TRBV7-8 and TRBJ2-1, the CDR3 gives the full variable domain: GAGVSQSPRYKVAKRGQDVALRCDPISGHVSLFWYQQALGQGPEFLTYFQNEAQLDKSGLPSDRFFAERPEGSVSTLKIQRTQQEDSAVYLCASRTPGLANYNEQFFGPGTRLTVL.

The chain joins TRBV18 to TRBJ2-1, with TRBD2 as a possible D gene (6 bases). Looked up from germline, CDR1 is KGHSH and CDR2 is LQKENI. The V end was cut by 3 bases, the J end by 6 bases, with 15 bases between. The CDR3 has 15 amino acids. The CDR3, as DNA: TGTGCCAGCTCACCCCGGGGGAGCGGAAGCAATGAGCAGTTCTTC. Protein product: CASSPRGSGSNEQFF.

This sequence joins TRBV9 and TRBJ2-7; TRBD2 matches at 11 bases. Trimming cost V 3 bases and J 3 bases; bases outside gene matches: 5. Germline V gene data show CDR1 as SGDLS and CDR2 as YYNGEE. The CDR3 has 15 amino acids. This CDR3 is CASSDGTSGLYEQYF. In DNA, the CDR3 is TGTGCCAGCAGCGATGGGACTAGCGGTCTCTACGAGCAGTACTTC.

The rearrangement uses TRBV28 and TRBJ1-1; D is unresolved. CDR3 size: 14 residues. Germline V gene data show CDR1 as MDHEN and CDR2 as SYDVKM. V was pared by 6 bases and J by 4 bases, with 15 bases between. The CDR3: CASRFMGDGTEAFF. In nucleotides, the CDR3 is TGTGCCAGCAGGTTTATGGGAGATGGCACTGAAGCTTTCTTT.

The chain recombines TRBV10-1 with TRBJ2-5; D may be TRBD2 (5 bases). The germline CDR1 and CDR2 sequences are WNHNN and SYGVQD (reference sequence). The CDR3 loop spans 13 amino acids. V was trimmed by 3 bases and J by 4 bases, leaving 9 bases between them. The CDR3 region has the DNA TGCGCCAGCAGTGATGGCGGGCGAGAGACCCAGTACTTC. This gives the protein CASSDGGRETQYF.

V gene TRBV7-8 combines with J gene TRBJ2-1; no firm D call. CDR1 and CDR2 (germline): SGHVS, FQNEAQ. The ends were cut back, 4 bases at V and 7 bases at J, with 11 bases in the middle. The CDR3 sequence is 13 residues long. The CDR3 DNA reads as TGTGCCAGCAGCTCCCCTTCTTATAATGAGCAGTTCTTC. Its protein is CASSSPSYNEQFF. Supplemented by reference TRBV7-8 and TRBJ2-1, the full variable domain reads GAGVSQSPRYKVAKRGQDVALRCDPISGHVSLFWYQQALGQGPEFLTYFQNEAQLDKSGLPSDRFFAERPEGSVSTLKIQRTQQEDSAVYLCASSSPSYNEQFFGPGTRLTVL.